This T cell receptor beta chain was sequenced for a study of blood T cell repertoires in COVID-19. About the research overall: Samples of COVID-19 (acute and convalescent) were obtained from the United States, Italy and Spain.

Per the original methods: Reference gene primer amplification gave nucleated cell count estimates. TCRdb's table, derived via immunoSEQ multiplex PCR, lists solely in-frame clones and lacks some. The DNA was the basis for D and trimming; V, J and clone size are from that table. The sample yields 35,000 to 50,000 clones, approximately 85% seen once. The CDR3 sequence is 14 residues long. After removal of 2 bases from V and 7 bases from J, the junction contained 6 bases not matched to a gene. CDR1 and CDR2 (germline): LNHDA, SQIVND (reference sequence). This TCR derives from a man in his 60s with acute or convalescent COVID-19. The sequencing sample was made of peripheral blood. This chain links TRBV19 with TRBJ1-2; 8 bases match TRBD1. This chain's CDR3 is CASSIQGAPSGYTF. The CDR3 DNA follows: TGTGCCAGTAGTATACAGGGGGCCCCCTCTGGCTACACCTTC.